Listed below are T cell receptor beta chains from one sample, sequenced in a study of cytomegalovirus exposure and HLA in healthy donors. This table comes from immunoSEQ multiplex PCR, and its TCRdb copy is limited to in-frame clones, with some not included. The sample table includes roughly 220,000 clones. The material sequenced was PBMCs. These receptors were obtained from a girl aged 2-9 years in good health and CMV-seropositive. Both conserved end residues are part of each CDR3. Fields, in order: V gene, J gene, CDR3 protein.

v_call: TRBV10-3
j_call: TRBJ1-1
cdr3_aa: CAISESSAGWTEAFF

v_call: TRBV5-1
j_call: TRBJ2-7
cdr3_aa: CASSLTRNYEQYF

v_call: TRBV27
j_call: TRBJ2-1
cdr3_aa: CASSLGTSGNNEQFF

v_call: TRBV4-2
j_call: TRBJ2-5
cdr3_aa: CASSERVRKTQYF

v_call: TRBV7-2
j_call: TRBJ2-2
cdr3_aa: CASSLESAGELFF

v_call: TRBV5-1
j_call: TRBJ1-1
cdr3_aa: CASSLATGVRYTEAFF

v_call: TRBV9
j_call: TRBJ2-5
cdr3_aa: CASSPRGGLATQETQYF

v_call: TRBV7-9
j_call: TRBJ1-2
cdr3_aa: CASSLYIGQGGNYGYTF

v_call: TRBV1
j_call: TRBJ2-7
cdr3_aa: CTSSQVRREPLLCEQYF

v_call: TRBV29-1
j_call: TRBJ2-3
cdr3_aa: CSSTGSGHTDTQYF

v_call: TRBV4-2
j_call: TRBJ1-2
cdr3_aa: CASSQDPPGQNGYTF

v_call: TRBV5-1
j_call: TRBJ2-3
cdr3_aa: CASSILTSSGSGTDTQYF

v_call: TRBV28
j_call: TRBJ2-7
cdr3_aa: CASSFFDGSEQYF

v_call: TRBV7-8
j_call: TRBJ2-7
cdr3_aa: CASSITGEQYF

v_call: TRBV19
j_call: TRBJ2-7
cdr3_aa: CASSSGRAYEQYF

v_call: TRBV6-1
j_call: TRBJ2-1
cdr3_aa: CASAPSGSSYNEQFF

v_call: TRBV10-3
j_call: TRBJ1-2
cdr3_aa: CAISAQGNDYGYTF

v_call: TRBV5-1
j_call: TRBJ2-2
cdr3_aa: CASSLGGLAGVGNTGELFF

v_call: TRBV7-9
j_call: TRBJ2-7
cdr3_aa: CASSLPGRGTYEQYF

v_call: TRBV7-9
j_call: TRBJ2-3
cdr3_aa: CASSSGTGGSDYTDTQYF

v_call: TRBV28
j_call: TRBJ1-5
cdr3_aa: CASTGAIYSNQPQHF

v_call: TRBV7-6
j_call: TRBJ2-5
cdr3_aa: CASSLVLAGYQETQYF

v_call: TRBV10-3
j_call: TRBJ1-2
cdr3_aa: CAISESEGRARGYTF

v_call: TRBV28
j_call: TRBJ1-2
cdr3_aa: CASRRSSTRGHGYTF

v_call: TRBV12-5
j_call: TRBJ2-2
cdr3_aa: CASGLGDPNTGELFF

v_call: TRBV5-6
j_call: TRBJ2-1
cdr3_aa: CASSLSKREAYNEQFF

v_call: TRBV7-9
j_call: TRBJ2-7
cdr3_aa: CASSERRPTGEQYF

v_call: TRBV5-1
j_call: TRBJ2-7
cdr3_aa: CASSSSPAGISYEQYF

v_call: TRBV28
j_call: TRBJ1-4
cdr3_aa: CASSLARQFEKLFF

v_call: TRBV5-4
j_call: TRBJ1-6
cdr3_aa: CASSFGEGSYNSPLHF

v_call: TRBV7-9
j_call: TRBJ2-1
cdr3_aa: CASSPPSGLLYNEQFF

v_call: TRBV28
j_call: TRBJ2-7
cdr3_aa: CASSWTSGMYEQYF

v_call: TRBV2
j_call: TRBJ2-7
cdr3_aa: CASSASNREPTLF

v_call: TRBV5-4
j_call: TRBJ2-5
cdr3_aa: CASSAGTGQETQYF

v_call: TRBV2
j_call: TRBJ2-7
cdr3_aa: CASTPLAGETYEQYF

v_call: TRBV19
j_call: TRBJ1-3
cdr3_aa: CASRPGQAGNTIYF

v_call: TRBV27
j_call: TRBJ2-7
cdr3_aa: CASSLATSGISYEQYF

v_call: TRBV15
j_call: TRBJ1-6
cdr3_aa: CATSREDRFFYNSPLHF

v_call: TRBV28
j_call: TRBJ2-7
cdr3_aa: CASRPTEGGQYF

v_call: TRBV9
j_call: TRBJ2-5
cdr3_aa: CASSPGTGGRETQYF

v_call: TRBV29-1
j_call: TRBJ2-5
cdr3_aa: CSVGSRLEQYF

v_call: TRBV13
j_call: TRBJ2-5
cdr3_aa: CASSFLGLAEETQYF